This is a list of T cell receptor beta chains from one sample in a study of technical replicates of blood from several donors. Some clones are missing from TCRdb's copy, which holds only in-frame ones; the method was immunoSEQ multiplex PCR. Of about 81,000 clones listed, around 92% are singletons. Sequencing input: T cells isolated from PBMCs. These receptors all come from a human donor in good health. Each CDR3 is given with its conserved first and last residue. Fields, in order: CDR3 DNA, CDR3 protein, CDR3 length, D gene, clone size, J gene, V gene. D genes are given only for firm matches. A row's size may be missing; if present it is once, few, many or a size class.

cdr3_nt: TGTGCCAGCAGTTATTCGGCGGGGTACGAGCAGTACTTC
cdr3_aa: CASSYSAGYEQYF
cdr3_length: 13
d_call: NA
clone_size: NA
j_call: TRBJ2-7
v_call: TRBV6-5

cdr3_nt: TGTGCCAGGGAAGGACAGGAATCCCCACCTCCCTATGGCTACACCTTC
cdr3_aa: CAREGQESPPPYGYTF
cdr3_length: 16
d_call: TRBD1
clone_size: NA
j_call: TRBJ1-2
v_call: TRBV2

cdr3_nt: TGTGCCAGCAGCCCGCGAGGACTAGCGGGTGAGCAGTTCTTC
cdr3_aa: CASSPRGLAGEQFF
cdr3_length: 14
d_call: TRBD2
clone_size: NA
j_call: TRBJ2-1
v_call: TRBV11-3

cdr3_nt: TGTGCCAGTAGTCAGTGGGATACGCAGTATTTT
cdr3_aa: CASSQWDTQYF
cdr3_length: 11
d_call: NA
clone_size: NA
j_call: TRBJ2-3
v_call: TRBV19

cdr3_nt: TGTGCCAGCAGCTTAAACCAGGGCCGGTACTTC
cdr3_aa: CASSLNQGRYF
cdr3_length: 11
d_call: NA
clone_size: NA
j_call: TRBJ2-7
v_call: TRBV7-9

cdr3_nt: TGTGCCAGCAGCTCAGGAGGGACAGGGGCTGGAAACACCATATATTTT
cdr3_aa: CASSSGGTGAGNTIYF
cdr3_length: 16
d_call: TRBD1
clone_size: few
j_call: TRBJ1-3
v_call: TRBV7-2

cdr3_nt: TGTGCCAGCAGCTTGGAGGGACTAGCGTACGAGCAGTACTTC
cdr3_aa: CASSLEGLAYEQYF
cdr3_length: 14
d_call: TRBD2
clone_size: NA
j_call: TRBJ2-7
v_call: TRBV5-4

cdr3_nt: TGTGCCAGCAGCTTGTACGGACAGGGGACCTATGGCTACACCTTC
cdr3_aa: CASSLYGQGTYGYTF
cdr3_length: 15
d_call: TRBD1
clone_size: NA
j_call: TRBJ1-2
v_call: TRBV7-9

cdr3_nt: TGTGCCAGCAGCTCAAACAGGGGGTCGTTAAATACGCAGTATTTT
cdr3_aa: CASSSNRGSLNTQYF
cdr3_length: 15
d_call: TRBD1
clone_size: NA
j_call: TRBJ2-3
v_call: TRBV7-3

cdr3_nt: TGCGCCAGCAGCTTGGGCCGTCCCGGGACATCGACCTACGAGCAGTACTTC
cdr3_aa: CASSLGRPGTSTYEQYF
cdr3_length: 17
d_call: NA
clone_size: NA
j_call: TRBJ2-7
v_call: TRBV5-1

cdr3_nt: TGCGCCAGCAGCCAAGTCGCTAGCGGCCCCGATACGCAGTATTTT
cdr3_aa: CASSQVASGPDTQYF
cdr3_length: 15
d_call: TRBD2
clone_size: once
j_call: TRBJ2-3
v_call: TRBV4-1

cdr3_nt: TGTGCCAGCAGCGATCCCGGGACAGGGTCCTACGAGCAGTACTTC
cdr3_aa: CASSDPGTGSYEQYF
cdr3_length: 15
d_call: TRBD1
clone_size: NA
j_call: TRBJ2-7
v_call: TRBV28

cdr3_nt: TGTGCCAGCAGCCCGGGGAATAGCGGGGGCCGAGAGACCCAGTACTTC
cdr3_aa: CASSPGNSGGRETQYF
cdr3_length: 16
d_call: TRBD2
clone_size: NA
j_call: TRBJ2-5
v_call: TRBV5-4

cdr3_nt: TGTGCCTGGAGTACAGGGGGCCAAAGGTACGAGCAGTACTTC
cdr3_aa: CAWSTGGQRYEQYF
cdr3_length: 14
d_call: TRBD1
clone_size: NA
j_call: TRBJ2-7
v_call: TRBV30

cdr3_nt: TGTGCCAGCATCGAACGGCAGGGTGGAATAGATACGCAGTATTTT
cdr3_aa: CASIERQGGIDTQYF
cdr3_length: 15
d_call: NA
clone_size: NA
j_call: TRBJ2-3
v_call: TRBV5-8

cdr3_nt: TGTGCCAGCAGCCGGACAGCCAGGGGGCTCGTAAACGAGCAGTACTTC
cdr3_aa: CASSRTARGLVNEQYF
cdr3_length: 16
d_call: TRBD1
clone_size: NA
j_call: TRBJ2-7
v_call: TRBV27

cdr3_nt: TGTGCCAGTAGTCCCCGCACCAGACTCGGCTACGAGCAGTACTTC
cdr3_aa: CASSPRTRLGYEQYF
cdr3_length: 15
d_call: NA
clone_size: NA
j_call: TRBJ2-7
v_call: TRBV19

cdr3_nt: TGCAGTGCTCTGACAGCCTACGAGCAGTACTTC
cdr3_aa: CSALTAYEQYF
cdr3_length: 11
d_call: NA
clone_size: NA
j_call: TRBJ2-7
v_call: TRBV20-1

cdr3_nt: TGTGCCAGCAGTTACTCTAGGACAGATGGCTACACCTTC
cdr3_aa: CASSYSRTDGYTF
cdr3_length: 13
d_call: NA
clone_size: NA
j_call: TRBJ1-2
v_call: TRBV6-5

cdr3_nt: TGTGCCAGCAGCTTGGTGGACAGGGGGTACGAGCAGTACTTC
cdr3_aa: CASSLVDRGYEQYF
cdr3_length: 14
d_call: TRBD1
clone_size: NA
j_call: TRBJ2-7
v_call: TRBV5-4

cdr3_nt: TGTGCCAGCAGTTCCCGGGACAGGGTGAGGTACGAGCAGTACTTC
cdr3_aa: CASSSRDRVRYEQYF
cdr3_length: 15
d_call: TRBD1
clone_size: NA
j_call: TRBJ2-7
v_call: TRBV27

cdr3_nt: TGTGCCAGCAGTTCTACCAAAGGAGGGTTCGGCAATCAGCCCCAGCATTTT
cdr3_aa: CASSSTKGGFGNQPQHF
cdr3_length: 17
d_call: NA
clone_size: NA
j_call: TRBJ1-5
v_call: TRBV27

cdr3_nt: TGTGCCTGGAGTACTGGCGGGGGAAACAATGAGCAGTTCTTC
cdr3_aa: CAWSTGGGNNEQFF
cdr3_length: 14
d_call: TRBD2
clone_size: NA
j_call: TRBJ2-1
v_call: TRBV30

cdr3_nt: TGTGCCTGGAGTCAGGGGGCAGGTTTCTGGGGGGAGCTGTTTTTT
cdr3_aa: CAWSQGAGFWGELFF
cdr3_length: 15
d_call: TRBD1
clone_size: NA
j_call: TRBJ2-2
v_call: TRBV30

cdr3_nt: TGTGCCACCAGCCCGCCTAGCGGCGAGACACGTCCCACAGATACGCAGTATTTT
cdr3_aa: CATSPPSGETRPTDTQYF
cdr3_length: 18
d_call: TRBD2
clone_size: NA
j_call: TRBJ2-3
v_call: TRBV15

cdr3_nt: TGTGCCAGCAGCTTCCCCGCCGACAGGGGCCACTACGAGCAGTACTTC
cdr3_aa: CASSFPADRGHYEQYF
cdr3_length: 16
d_call: TRBD1
clone_size: NA
j_call: TRBJ2-7
v_call: TRBV7-9

cdr3_nt: TGTGCCATCAGTGAGTCAAAGGGGCGCGTCTACGAGCAGTACTTC
cdr3_aa: CAISESKGRVYEQYF
cdr3_length: 15
d_call: NA
clone_size: NA
j_call: TRBJ2-7
v_call: TRBV10-3

cdr3_nt: TGTGCCAGCAGTGAAGGCATCGACAGTACAAATCAGCCCCAGCATTTT
cdr3_aa: CASSEGIDSTNQPQHF
cdr3_length: 16
d_call: NA
clone_size: NA
j_call: TRBJ1-5
v_call: TRBV6-1

cdr3_nt: TGTGCCAGCAGCGTAGGACTAGCGGGGGGGACCGGGGAGCTGTTTTTT
cdr3_aa: CASSVGLAGGTGELFF
cdr3_length: 16
d_call: TRBD2
clone_size: NA
j_call: TRBJ2-2
v_call: TRBV9

cdr3_nt: TGTGCCAGCAGCCCCCGGGACAGGGTCAACTATGGCTACACCTTC
cdr3_aa: CASSPRDRVNYGYTF
cdr3_length: 15
d_call: TRBD1
clone_size: NA
j_call: TRBJ1-2
v_call: TRBV14

cdr3_nt: TGTGCCAGTAGTATTTTAGCGGGGAGATACAATGAGCAGTTCTTC
cdr3_aa: CASSILAGRYNEQFF
cdr3_length: 15
d_call: TRBD2
clone_size: NA
j_call: TRBJ2-1
v_call: TRBV19

cdr3_nt: TGCGCCAGCAGCGGGGGACAGGGGGTCGACGAGCAGTACTTC
cdr3_aa: CASSGGQGVDEQYF
cdr3_length: 14
d_call: TRBD1
clone_size: NA
j_call: TRBJ2-7
v_call: TRBV5-1

cdr3_nt: TGTGCCAGCAGTTACAACAGGGGGAGAGGGGAGACCCAGTACTTC
cdr3_aa: CASSYNRGRGETQYF
cdr3_length: 15
d_call: TRBD1
clone_size: once
j_call: TRBJ2-5
v_call: TRBV6-5

cdr3_nt: TGCGCCAGCAGCTTGGCGGCGGGTAATGAAAAACTGTTTTTT
cdr3_aa: CASSLAAGNEKLFF
cdr3_length: 14
d_call: NA
clone_size: NA
j_call: TRBJ1-4
v_call: TRBV5-1

cdr3_nt: TGTGCCTGGGCCCAACAACCAAATCAGCCCCAGCATTTT
cdr3_aa: CAWAQQPNQPQHF
cdr3_length: 13
d_call: NA
clone_size: NA
j_call: TRBJ1-5
v_call: TRBV30

cdr3_nt: TGTGCCAGCAGCTTGACAGGACAGGGGTTTATCGGGGAGCTGTTTTTT
cdr3_aa: CASSLTGQGFIGELFF
cdr3_length: 16
d_call: TRBD1
clone_size: NA
j_call: TRBJ2-2
v_call: TRBV5-4

cdr3_nt: TGTGCCAGTAGGGGTGTTTTAACAGGGGGGGATTCGGCTGAAGCTTTCTTT
cdr3_aa: CASRGVLTGGDSAEAFF
cdr3_length: 17
d_call: TRBD1
clone_size: NA
j_call: TRBJ1-1
v_call: TRBV19

cdr3_nt: TGTGCCTGGAGTGCTCAGGGGAACACTGAAGCTTTCTTT
cdr3_aa: CAWSAQGNTEAFF
cdr3_length: 13
d_call: NA
clone_size: few
j_call: TRBJ1-1
v_call: TRBV30

cdr3_nt: TGCGCCAGCAGCCGCTTACCGGGACAGGGGGCAGGTGGGCAGCCCCAGCATTTT
cdr3_aa: CASSRLPGQGAGGQPQHF
cdr3_length: 18
d_call: TRBD1
clone_size: once
j_call: TRBJ1-5
v_call: TRBV4-1

cdr3_nt: TGTGCCAGTAGTATAAGCCTAGCGGGAGTTTCTTACAATGAGCAGTTCTTC
cdr3_aa: CASSISLAGVSYNEQFF
cdr3_length: 17
d_call: TRBD2
clone_size: NA
j_call: TRBJ2-1
v_call: TRBV19

cdr3_nt: TGTGCCAGCAGCTCCGGGACTAGCGGATACAATGAGCAGTTCTTC
cdr3_aa: CASSSGTSGYNEQFF
cdr3_length: 15
d_call: TRBD2
clone_size: NA
j_call: TRBJ2-1
v_call: TRBV27

cdr3_nt: TGCGCCAGCAGCCACCTACTAGCGGGAGTTGCCGGGGAGCTGTTTTTT
cdr3_aa: CASSHLLAGVAGELFF
cdr3_length: 16
d_call: TRBD2
clone_size: NA
j_call: TRBJ2-2
v_call: TRBV4-1